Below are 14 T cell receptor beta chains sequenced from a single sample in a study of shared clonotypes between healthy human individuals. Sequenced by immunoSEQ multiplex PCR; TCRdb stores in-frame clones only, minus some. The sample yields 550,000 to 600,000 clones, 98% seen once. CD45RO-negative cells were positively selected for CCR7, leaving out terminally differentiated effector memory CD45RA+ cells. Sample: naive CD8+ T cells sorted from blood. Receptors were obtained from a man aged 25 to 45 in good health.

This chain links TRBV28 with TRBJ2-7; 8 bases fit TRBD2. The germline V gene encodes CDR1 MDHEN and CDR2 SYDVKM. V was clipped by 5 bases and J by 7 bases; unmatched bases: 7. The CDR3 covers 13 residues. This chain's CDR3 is CASSTPGGREQYF. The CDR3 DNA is TGTGCCAGCAGTACCCCGGGGGGGCGAGAGCAGTACTTC.

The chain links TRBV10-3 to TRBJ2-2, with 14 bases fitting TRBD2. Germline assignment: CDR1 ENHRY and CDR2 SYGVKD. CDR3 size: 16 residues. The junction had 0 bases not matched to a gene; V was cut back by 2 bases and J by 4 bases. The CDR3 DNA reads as TGTGCCATCAGTGAGGGGACTAGCGGGAGCACCGGGGAGCTGTTTTTT. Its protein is CAISEGTSGSTGELFF.

Here the CDR3 reads CASSSHTSGGTLAKNIQYF. CDR3 DNA: TGTGCCAGCAGCTCACATACTAGCGGGGGCACTCTAGCCAAAAACATTCAGTACTTC. This chain uses TRBV7-9 with TRBJ2-4; 11 bases are shared with TRBD2. The germline CDR1 and CDR2 sequences are SEHNR and FQNEAQ (reference sequence). J gave up 0 bases and V 4 bases, and 11 bases lay outside the gene matches. CDR3 size: 19 residues.

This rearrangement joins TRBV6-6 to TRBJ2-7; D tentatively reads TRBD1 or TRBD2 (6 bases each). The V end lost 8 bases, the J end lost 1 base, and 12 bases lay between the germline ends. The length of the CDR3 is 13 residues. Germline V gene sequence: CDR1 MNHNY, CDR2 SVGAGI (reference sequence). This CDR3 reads CASGAGTSYEQYF. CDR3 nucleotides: TGTGCCAGCGGGGCGGGGACATCCTACGAGCAGTACTTC.

The CDR3 region has the DNA TGTGCCAGCAGCGTGGGACTAGCGGGAGTGTATGAGCAGTTCTTC. Translation: CASSVGLAGVYEQFF. The chain is built from TRBV6-1 and TRBJ2-1, with TRBD2 matching 14 bases. Germline values: CDR1 MNHNS, CDR2 SASEGT. The V and J ends lost 6 bases and 8 bases, in that order; junction bases with no gene match: 6. The CDR3 runs to 15 residues.

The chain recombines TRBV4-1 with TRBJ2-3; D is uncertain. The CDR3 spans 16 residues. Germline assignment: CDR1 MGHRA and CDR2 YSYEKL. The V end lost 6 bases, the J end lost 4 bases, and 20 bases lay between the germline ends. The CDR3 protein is CASRETPSKGSDTQYF. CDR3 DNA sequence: TGCGCCAGCAGGGAGACCCCGTCCAAAGGATCAGATACGCAGTATTTT.

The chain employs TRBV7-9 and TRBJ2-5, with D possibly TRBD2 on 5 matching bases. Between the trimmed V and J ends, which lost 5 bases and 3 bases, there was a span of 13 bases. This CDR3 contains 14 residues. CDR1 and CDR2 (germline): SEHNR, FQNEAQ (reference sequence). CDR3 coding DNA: TGTGCCAGCAGCCCAGGCGGGTGGGAAGAGACCCAGTACTTC. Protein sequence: CASSPGGWEETQYF. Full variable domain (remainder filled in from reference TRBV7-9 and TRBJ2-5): DTGVSQNPRHKITKRGQNVTFRCDPISEHNRLYWYRQTLGQGPEFLTYFQNEAQLEKSRLLSDRFSAERPKGSFSTLEIQRTEQGDSAMYLCASSPGGWEETQYFGPGTRLLVL.

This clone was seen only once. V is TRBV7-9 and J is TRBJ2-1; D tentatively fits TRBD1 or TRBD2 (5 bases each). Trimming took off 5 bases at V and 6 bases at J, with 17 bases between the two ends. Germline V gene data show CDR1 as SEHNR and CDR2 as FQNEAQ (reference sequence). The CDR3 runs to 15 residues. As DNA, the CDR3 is TGTGCCAGCAGCCAACACTCCGGGACCTCCAATGAGCAGTTCTTC. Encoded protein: CASSQHSGTSNEQFF.

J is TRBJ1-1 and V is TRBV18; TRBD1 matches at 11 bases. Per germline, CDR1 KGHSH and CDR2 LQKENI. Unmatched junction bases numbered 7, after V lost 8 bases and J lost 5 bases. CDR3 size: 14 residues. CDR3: CASTLDRGRTEAFF. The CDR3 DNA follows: TGTGCCAGCACTTTGGACAGGGGGCGTACTGAAGCTTTCTTT. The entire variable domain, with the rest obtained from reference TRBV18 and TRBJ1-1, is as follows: NAGVMQNPRHLVRRRGQEARLRCSPMKGHSHVYWYRQLPEEGLKFMVYLQKENIIDESGMPKERFSAEFPKEGPSILRIQQVVRGDSAAYFCASTLDRGRTEAFFGQGTRLTVV.

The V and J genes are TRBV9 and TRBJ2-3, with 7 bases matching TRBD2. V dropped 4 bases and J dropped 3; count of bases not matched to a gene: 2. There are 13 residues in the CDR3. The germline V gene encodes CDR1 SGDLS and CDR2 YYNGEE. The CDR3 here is CASSQGGTDTQYF. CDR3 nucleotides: TGTGCCAGCAGCCAGGGAGGGACAGATACGCAGTATTTT.

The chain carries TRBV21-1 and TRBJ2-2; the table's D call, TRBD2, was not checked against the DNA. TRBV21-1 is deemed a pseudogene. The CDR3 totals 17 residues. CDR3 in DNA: TGTGCCAGCAGCAAGGGCCCTTTTGGGGAGCTTGTCGGGGAGCTGTTTTTT. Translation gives CASSKGPFGELVGELFF.

DNA of the CDR3: TGTGCCAGCAGCCCAGGGAATGGCTACACCTTC. This codes for CASSPGNGYTF. The chain carries TRBV6-5 and TRBJ1-2; D is possibly TRBD1 (5 bases). CDR1 MNHEY and CDR2 SVGAGI come from the germline V gene. V shed 6 bases and J shed 6 bases, with 8 bases lying between them. The CDR3 totals 11 residues.

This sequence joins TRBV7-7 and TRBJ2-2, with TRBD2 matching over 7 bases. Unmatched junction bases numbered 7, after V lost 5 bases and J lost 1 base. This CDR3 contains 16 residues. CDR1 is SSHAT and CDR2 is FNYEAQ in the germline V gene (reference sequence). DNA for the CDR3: TGTGCCAGCAGCAAAGGACTAGTTGGGAACACCGGGGAGCTGTTTTTT. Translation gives CASSKGLVGNTGELFF.

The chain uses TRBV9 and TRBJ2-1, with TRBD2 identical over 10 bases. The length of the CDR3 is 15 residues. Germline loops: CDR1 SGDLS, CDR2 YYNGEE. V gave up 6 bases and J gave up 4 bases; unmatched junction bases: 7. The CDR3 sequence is CASTRAGGPYNEQFF. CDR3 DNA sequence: TGTGCCAGCACCCGAGCGGGAGGGCCGTACAATGAGCAGTTCTTC.